The subject of this entry is one T cell receptor beta chain. Its antigen is not known. A junction boundary mismatches the germline segment, possibly from a read error. This entry comes from a study of cytomegalovirus exposure and HLA in healthy donors. CDR1 KGHSH and CDR2 LQKENI come from the germline V gene. The CDR3 consists of 15 residues. Primers for the PCR totalled 60 Vbeta and 13 Jbeta. The data were produced by immunoSEQ multiplex PCR, yet TCRdb's version contains in-frame clones alone and is incomplete. The sample includes about 160,000 clones, 80% to 85% of them seen just once. Points from the study as a whole: Later analysis identified several of the most significant clusters that appeared linked to common viral pathogens.

The genes are TRBV18 and TRBJ2-7; TRBD1 might be the D (6 bases). The sample taken for sequencing was PBMCs. This TCR derives from a boy aged 2 to 10 in good health and CMV-seronegative. CDR3 DNA: TGTGCCAGCTCACCTACAGGGTCCCCTTCCTCCGAGCAGTACTTC. Translating gives CASSPTGSPSSEQYF.